This TCR beta chain was sequenced during a study of blood T cell repertoires in COVID-19. The CDR3 is 15 amino acids. The germline V and J ends were trimmed by 3 bases and 2 bases, with 11 bases remaining between them. Germline V gene lookup returns CDR1 MGHDK and CDR2 SYGVNS. In the original analysis: Estimates of nucleated cell counts were drawn from the amplification of reference gene primers. Using immunoSEQ multiplex PCR, the repertoire was profiled, and TCRdb retains in-frame clones only, with some absent. The DNA gave D and trimming, while V, J and clone size come from that table. Of about 43,000 clones listed, more than 70% are singletons. This clone appeared once.

This clonotype was obtained from a human donor in a cohort sampled during active COVID-19. The chain employs TRBV25-1 and TRBJ1-3; possible D gene TRBD1, 6 bases. The sample comprised peripheral blood. CDR3 DNA sequence: TGTGCCAGCAGTGACCCAGGGGTTGCTGGAAACACCATATATTTT. Residues: CASSDPGVAGNTIYF. The full variable domain, rest sourced from reference TRBV25-1 and TRBJ1-3, is EADIYQTPRYLVIGTGKKITLECSQTMGHDKMYWYQQDPGMELHLIHYSYGVNSTEKGDLSSESTVSRIRTEHFPLTLESARPSHTSQYLCASSDPGVAGNTIYFGEGSWLTVV.